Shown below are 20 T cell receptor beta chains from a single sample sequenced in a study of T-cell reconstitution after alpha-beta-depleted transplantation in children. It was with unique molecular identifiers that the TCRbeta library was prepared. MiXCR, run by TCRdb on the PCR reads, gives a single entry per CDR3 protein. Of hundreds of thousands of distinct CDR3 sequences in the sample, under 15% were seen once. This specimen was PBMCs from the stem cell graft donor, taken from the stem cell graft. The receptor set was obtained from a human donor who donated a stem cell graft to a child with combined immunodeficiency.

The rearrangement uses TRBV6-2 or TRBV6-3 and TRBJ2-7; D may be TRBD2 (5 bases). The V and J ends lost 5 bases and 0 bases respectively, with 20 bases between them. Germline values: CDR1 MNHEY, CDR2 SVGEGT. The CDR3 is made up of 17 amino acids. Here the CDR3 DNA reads TGTGCCAGCAGTCCCAACCGCCGGACTGGACCCTCCTACGAGCAGTACTTC. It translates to CASSPNRRTGPSYEQYF.

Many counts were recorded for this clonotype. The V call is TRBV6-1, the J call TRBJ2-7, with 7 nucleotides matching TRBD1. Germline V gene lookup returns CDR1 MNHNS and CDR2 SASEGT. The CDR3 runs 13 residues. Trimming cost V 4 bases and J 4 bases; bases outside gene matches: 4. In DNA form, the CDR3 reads TGTGCCAGCAGTGCCAACAGGGGATACGAGCAGTACTTC. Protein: CASSANRGYEQYF.

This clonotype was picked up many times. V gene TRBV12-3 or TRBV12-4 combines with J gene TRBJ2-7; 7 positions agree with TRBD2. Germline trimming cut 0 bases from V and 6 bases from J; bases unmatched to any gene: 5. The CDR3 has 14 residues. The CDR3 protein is CASSLAGGLSEQYF. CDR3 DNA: TGTGCCAGCAGTTTAGCGGGAGGGCTTAGCGAGCAGTACTTC.

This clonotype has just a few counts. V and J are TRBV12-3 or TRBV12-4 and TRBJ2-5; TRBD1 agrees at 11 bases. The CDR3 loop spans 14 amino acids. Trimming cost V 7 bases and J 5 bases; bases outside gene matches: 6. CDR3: CASKGTGGRETQYF. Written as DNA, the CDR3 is TGTGCCAGCAAAGGGACAGGGGGGAGGGAGACCCAGTACTTC.

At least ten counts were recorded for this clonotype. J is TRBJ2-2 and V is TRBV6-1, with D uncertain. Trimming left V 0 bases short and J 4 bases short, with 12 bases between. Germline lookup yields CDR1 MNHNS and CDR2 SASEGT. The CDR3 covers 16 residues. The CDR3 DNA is TGTGCCAGCAGTGAAGCGAGAGGCAGGTCCACCGGGGAGCTGTTTTTT. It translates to CASSEARGRSTGELFF.

The CDR3: CASSLEQLAGRQEQYF. The CDR3 region has the DNA TGCGCCAGCAGCTTGGAACAACTAGCGGGGAGGCAAGAGCAGTACTTC. V gene TRBV5-1 combines with J gene TRBJ2-7, with 10 bases identical to TRBD2. The CDR3 spans 16 residues. CDR1 and CDR2 (germline): SGHRS, YFSETQ. Germline trimming cut 0 bases from V and 7 bases from J; bases unmatched to any gene: 10. Complete variable domain (other parts from reference TRBV5-1 and TRBJ2-7): KAGVTQTPRYLIKTRGQQVTLSCSPISGHRSVSWYQQTPGQGLQFLFEYFSETQRNKGNFPGRFSGRQFSNSRSEMNVSTLELGDSALYLCASSLEQLAGRQEQYFGPGTRLTVT.

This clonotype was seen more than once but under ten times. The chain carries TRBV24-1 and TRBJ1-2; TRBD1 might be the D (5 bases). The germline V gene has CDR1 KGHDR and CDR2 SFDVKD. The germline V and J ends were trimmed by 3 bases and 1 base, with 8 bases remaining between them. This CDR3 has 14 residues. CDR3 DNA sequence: TGTGCCACCAGTGATCCGACAGTTAACTATGGCTACACCTTC. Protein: CATSDPTVNYGYTF.

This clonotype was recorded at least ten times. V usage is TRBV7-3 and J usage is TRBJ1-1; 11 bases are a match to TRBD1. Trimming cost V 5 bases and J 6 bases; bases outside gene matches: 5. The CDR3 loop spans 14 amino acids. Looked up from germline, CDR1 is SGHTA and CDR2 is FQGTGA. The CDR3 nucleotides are TGTGCCAGCAGCCTTGGACAGGGGGCGCCTGAAGCTTTCTTT. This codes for CASSLGQGAPEAFF.

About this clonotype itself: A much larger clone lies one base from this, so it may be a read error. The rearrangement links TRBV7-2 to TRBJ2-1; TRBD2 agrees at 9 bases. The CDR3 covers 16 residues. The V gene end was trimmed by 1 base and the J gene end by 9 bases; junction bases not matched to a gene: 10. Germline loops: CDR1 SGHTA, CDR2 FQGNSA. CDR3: CASSLVGSGGGSEQFF. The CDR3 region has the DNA TGTGCCAGCAGCTTAGTCGGTAGCGGGGGCGGCAGTGAGCAGTTCTTC.

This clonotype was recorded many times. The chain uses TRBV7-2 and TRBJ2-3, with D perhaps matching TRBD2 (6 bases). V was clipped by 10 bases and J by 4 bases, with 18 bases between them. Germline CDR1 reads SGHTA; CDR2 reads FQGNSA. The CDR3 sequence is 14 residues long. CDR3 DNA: TGTGCCACGACGTTGGAGGGGCGGCCAGATACGCAGTATTTT. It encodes CATTLEGRPDTQYF.

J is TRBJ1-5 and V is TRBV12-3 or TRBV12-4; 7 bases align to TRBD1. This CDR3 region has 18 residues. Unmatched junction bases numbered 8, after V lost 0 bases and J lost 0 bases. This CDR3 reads CASSLAGGAGGSNQPQHF. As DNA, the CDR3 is TGTGCCAGCAGTTTAGCAGGGGGGGCAGGGGGTAGCAATCAGCCCCAGCATTTT.

CDR3 protein: CASSEAGPEQFF. DNA for the CDR3: TGTGCCAGCAGTGAAGCAGGGCCTGAGCAGTTCTTC. The rearrangement joins TRBV6-1 to TRBJ2-1; D is uncertain. Germline V gene data show CDR1 as MNHNS and CDR2 as SASEGT. The CDR3 consists of 12 residues. V lost 0 bases, J lost 9 bases, and 6 bases lay in between.

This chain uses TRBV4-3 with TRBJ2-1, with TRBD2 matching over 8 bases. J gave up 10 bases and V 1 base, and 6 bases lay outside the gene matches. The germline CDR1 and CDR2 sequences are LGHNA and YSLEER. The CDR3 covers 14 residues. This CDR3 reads CASSQAGGPGEQFF. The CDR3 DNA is TGCGCCAGCAGCCAAGCGGGGGGGCCCGGCGAGCAGTTCTTC.

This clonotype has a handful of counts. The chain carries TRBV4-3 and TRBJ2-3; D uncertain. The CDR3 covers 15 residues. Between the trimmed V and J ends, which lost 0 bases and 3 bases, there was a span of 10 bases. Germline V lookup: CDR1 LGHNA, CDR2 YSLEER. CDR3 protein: CASSQDEIRTDTQYF. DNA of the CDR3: TGCGCCAGCAGCCAAGACGAGATTCGTACAGATACGCAGTATTTT.

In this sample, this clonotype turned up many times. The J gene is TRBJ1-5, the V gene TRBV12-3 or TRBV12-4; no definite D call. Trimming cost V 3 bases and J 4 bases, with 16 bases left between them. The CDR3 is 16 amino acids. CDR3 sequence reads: CASSLGRPRQNQPQHF. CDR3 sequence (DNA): TGTGCCAGCAGTTTGGGCAGGCCAAGGCAGAATCAGCCCCAGCATTTT.

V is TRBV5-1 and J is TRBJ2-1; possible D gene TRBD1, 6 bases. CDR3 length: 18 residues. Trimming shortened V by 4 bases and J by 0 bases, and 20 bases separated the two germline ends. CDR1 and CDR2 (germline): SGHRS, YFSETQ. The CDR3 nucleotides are TGCGCCAGCAGCCCCGGGACATATATACGGGGCTCCTACAATGAGCAGTTCTTC. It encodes CASSPGTYIRGSYNEQFF.

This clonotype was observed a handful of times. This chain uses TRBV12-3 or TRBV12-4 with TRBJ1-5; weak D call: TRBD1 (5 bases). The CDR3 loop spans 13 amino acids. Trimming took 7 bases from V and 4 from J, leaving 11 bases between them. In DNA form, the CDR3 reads TGTGCCAGCACCCAGGGTCAGAATCAGCCCCAGCATTTT. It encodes CASTQGQNQPQHF.

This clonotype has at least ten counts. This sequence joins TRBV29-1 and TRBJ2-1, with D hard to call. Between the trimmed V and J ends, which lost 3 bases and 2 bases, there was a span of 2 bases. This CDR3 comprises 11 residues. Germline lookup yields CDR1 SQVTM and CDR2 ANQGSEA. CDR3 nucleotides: TGCAGCGTTGATACCTACAATGAGCAGTTCTTC. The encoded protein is CSVDTYNEQFF.

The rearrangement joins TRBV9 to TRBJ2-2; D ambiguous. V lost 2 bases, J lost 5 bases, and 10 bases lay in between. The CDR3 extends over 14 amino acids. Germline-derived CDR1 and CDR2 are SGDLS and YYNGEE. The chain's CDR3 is CASSVGLPTGELFF. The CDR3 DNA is TGTGCCAGCAGCGTTGGGCTTCCAACCGGGGAGCTGTTTTTT. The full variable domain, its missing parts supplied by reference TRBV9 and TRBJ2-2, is DSGVTQTPKHLITATGQRVTLRCSPRSGDLSVYWYQQSLDQGLQFLIQYYNGEERAKGNILERFSAQQFPDLHSELNLSSLELGDSALYFCASSVGLPTGELFFGEGSRLTVL.

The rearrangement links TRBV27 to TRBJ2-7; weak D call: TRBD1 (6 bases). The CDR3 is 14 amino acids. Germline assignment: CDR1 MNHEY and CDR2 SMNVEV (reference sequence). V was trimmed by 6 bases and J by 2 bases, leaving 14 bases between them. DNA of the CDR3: TGTGCCAGCAGCGAAAGCAACAGGGCCTACGAGCAGTACTTC. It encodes CASSESNRAYEQYF.